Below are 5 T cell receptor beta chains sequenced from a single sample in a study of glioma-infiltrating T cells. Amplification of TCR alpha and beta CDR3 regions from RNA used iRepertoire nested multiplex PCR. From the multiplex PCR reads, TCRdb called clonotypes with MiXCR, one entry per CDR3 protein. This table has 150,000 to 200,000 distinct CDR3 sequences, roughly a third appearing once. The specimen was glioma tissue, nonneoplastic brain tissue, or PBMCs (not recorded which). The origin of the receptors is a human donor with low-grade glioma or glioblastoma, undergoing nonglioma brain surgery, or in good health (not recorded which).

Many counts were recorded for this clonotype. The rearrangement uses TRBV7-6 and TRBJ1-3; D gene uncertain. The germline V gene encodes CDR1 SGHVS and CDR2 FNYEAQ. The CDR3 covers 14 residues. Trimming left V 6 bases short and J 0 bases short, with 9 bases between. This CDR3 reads CASRPYTSGNTIYF. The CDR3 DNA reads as TGTGCCAGCAGGCCGTACACCTCTGGAAACACCATATATTTT.

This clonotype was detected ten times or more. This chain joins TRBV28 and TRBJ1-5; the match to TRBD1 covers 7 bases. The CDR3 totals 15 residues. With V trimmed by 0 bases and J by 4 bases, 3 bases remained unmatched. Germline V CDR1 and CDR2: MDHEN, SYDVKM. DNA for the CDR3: TGTGCCAGCAGTTTATGGGCAGGGGGAAATCAGCCCCAGCATTTT. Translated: CASSLWAGGNQPQHF.

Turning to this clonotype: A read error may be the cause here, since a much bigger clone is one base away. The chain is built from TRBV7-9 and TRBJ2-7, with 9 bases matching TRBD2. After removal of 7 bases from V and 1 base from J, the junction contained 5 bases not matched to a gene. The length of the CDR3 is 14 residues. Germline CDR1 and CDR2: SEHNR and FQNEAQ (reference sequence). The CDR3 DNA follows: TGTGCCAGCATCTGGACTAGCGCGTCCTACGAGCAGTACTTC. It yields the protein CASIWTSASYEQYF.

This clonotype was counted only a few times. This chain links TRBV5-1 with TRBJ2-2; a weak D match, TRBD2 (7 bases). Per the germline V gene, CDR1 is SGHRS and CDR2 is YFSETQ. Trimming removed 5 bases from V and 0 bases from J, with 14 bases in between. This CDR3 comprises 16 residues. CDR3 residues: CASRIGGDPNTGELFF. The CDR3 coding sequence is TGCGCCAGCAGGATAGGGGGGGATCCGAACACCGGGGAGCTGTTTTTT. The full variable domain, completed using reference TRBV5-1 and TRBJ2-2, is KAGVTQTPRYLIKTRGQQVTLSCSPISGHRSVSWYQQTPGQGLQFLFEYFSETQRNKGNFPGRFSGRQFSNSRSEMNVSTLELGDSALYLCASRIGGDPNTGELFFGEGSRLTVL.

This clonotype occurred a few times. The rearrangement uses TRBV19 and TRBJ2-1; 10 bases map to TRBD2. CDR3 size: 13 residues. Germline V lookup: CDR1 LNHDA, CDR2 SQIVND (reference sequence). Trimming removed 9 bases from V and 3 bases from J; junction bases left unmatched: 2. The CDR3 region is CASGLAVYNEQFF. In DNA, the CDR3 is TGTGCCAGCGGACTAGCGGTCTACAATGAGCAGTTCTTC. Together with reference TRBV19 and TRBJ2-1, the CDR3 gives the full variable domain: DGGITQSPKYLFRKEGQNVTLSCEQNLNHDAMYWYRQDPGQGLRLIYYSQIVNDFQKGDIAEGYSVSREKKESFPLTVTSAQKNPTAFYLCASGLAVYNEQFFGPGTRLTVL.